The clone carrying this TCR beta chain was seen a handful of times. Its antigen is currently unknown. The CDR3 has 14 residues. The junction had 4 bases not matched to a gene; V was cut back by 6 bases and J by 2 bases. Germline CDR1 MNHNS, CDR2 SASEGT. The source of the sample is a study of vaccination and CD4 T cells after COVID-19. This sample's treatment: roughly nine-day PBMC culture with coronavirus spike peptide pools or control peptides (ViraFEST assay). Sequencing of cultured CD4+ T cell DNA used the Oncomine TCR Beta short-read assay. From the PCR reads, TCRdb called clonotypes with MiXCR, one entry per CDR3 protein. The sample lists approximately 8,300 distinct CDR3 sequences, approximately 61% occurring once.

V and J are TRBV6-1 and TRBJ1-5; 7 bases are shared with TRBD1. The material sequenced was cultured CD4+ T cells from blood, taken after SARS-CoV-2 vaccination. This receptor was identified in a human donor with COVID-19. The CDR3 reads CASSVGTGNQPQHF. The CDR3 region has the DNA TGTGCCAGCAGCGTCGGGACAGGCAATCAGCCCCAGCATTTT.